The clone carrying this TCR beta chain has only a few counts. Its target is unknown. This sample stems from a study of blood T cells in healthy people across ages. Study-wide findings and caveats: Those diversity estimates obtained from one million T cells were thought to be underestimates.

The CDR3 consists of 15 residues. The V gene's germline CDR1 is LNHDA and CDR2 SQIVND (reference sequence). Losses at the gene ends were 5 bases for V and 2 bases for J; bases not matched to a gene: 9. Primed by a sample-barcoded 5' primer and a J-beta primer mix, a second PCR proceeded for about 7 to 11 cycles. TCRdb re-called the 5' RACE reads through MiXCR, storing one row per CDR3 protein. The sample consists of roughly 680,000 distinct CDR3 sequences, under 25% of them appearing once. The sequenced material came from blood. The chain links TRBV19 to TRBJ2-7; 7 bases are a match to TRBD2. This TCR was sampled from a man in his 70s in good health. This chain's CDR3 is CASSDGASGTYEQYF. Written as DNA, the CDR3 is TGTGCCAGTAGTGACGGGGCGAGCGGGACCTACGAGCAGTACTTC. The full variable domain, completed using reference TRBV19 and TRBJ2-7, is DGGITQSPKYLFRKEGQNVTLSCEQNLNHDAMYWYRQDPGQGLRLIYYSQIVNDFQKGDIAEGYSVSREKKESFPLTVTSAQKNPTAFYLCASSDGASGTYEQYFGPGTRLTVT.